This T cell receptor beta chain is from a study of shared clonotypes between healthy human individuals. Sequenced by immunoSEQ multiplex PCR; TCRdb stores in-frame clones only, minus some. The sample gives fewer than 3 million clones, around 90% of which show up once; 0.37% is in the top ten. The CDR3 totals 14 residues. Germline CDR1 MNHEY, CDR2 SVGAGI. Trimming left V 2 bases short and J 7 bases short, with 12 bases between. The clonotype originates from a man between 18 and 35 years old in good health. Some clones in this sample may be carry-over from other donors' samples. The sequenced material came from naive CD4+ T cells from PBMCs. Subset specified: CD45RA+ positively selected. The V call is TRBV6-5, the J call TRBJ2-1; D possibly corresponds to TRBD1 (6 bases). The CDR3 loop is CASSYGGAVNEQFF. The CDR3 region has the DNA TGTGCCAGCAGTTACGGGGGCGCGGTGAATGAGCAGTTCTTC.